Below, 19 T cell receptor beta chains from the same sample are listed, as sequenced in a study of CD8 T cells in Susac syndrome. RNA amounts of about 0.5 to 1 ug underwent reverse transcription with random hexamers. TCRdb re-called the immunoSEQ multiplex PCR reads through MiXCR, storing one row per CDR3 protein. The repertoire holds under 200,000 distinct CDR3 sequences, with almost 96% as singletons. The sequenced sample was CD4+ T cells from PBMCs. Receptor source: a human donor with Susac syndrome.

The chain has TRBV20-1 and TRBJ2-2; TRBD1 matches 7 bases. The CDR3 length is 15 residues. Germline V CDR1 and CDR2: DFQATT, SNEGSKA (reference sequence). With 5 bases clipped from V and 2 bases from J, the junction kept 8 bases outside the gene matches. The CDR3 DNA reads TGCAGTGCTCCTAGGACAGGTTTCAACACCGGGGAGCTGTTTTTT. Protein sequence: CSAPRTGFNTGELFF.

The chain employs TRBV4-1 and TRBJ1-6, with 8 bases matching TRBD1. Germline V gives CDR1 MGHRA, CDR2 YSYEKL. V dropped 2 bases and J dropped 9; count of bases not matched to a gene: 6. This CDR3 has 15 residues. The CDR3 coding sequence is TGCGCCAGCAGCCAAAGGGCAGGGGGCAGTTCACCCCTCCACTTT. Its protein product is CASSQRAGGSSPLHF.

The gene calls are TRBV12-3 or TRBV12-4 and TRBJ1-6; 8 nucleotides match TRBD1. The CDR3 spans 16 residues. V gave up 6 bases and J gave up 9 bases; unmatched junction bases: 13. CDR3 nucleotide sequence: TGTGCCAGCAGCCCGGGACAGGCGGGGTGGGGTTCACCCCTCCACTTT. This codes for CASSPGQAGWGSPLHF.

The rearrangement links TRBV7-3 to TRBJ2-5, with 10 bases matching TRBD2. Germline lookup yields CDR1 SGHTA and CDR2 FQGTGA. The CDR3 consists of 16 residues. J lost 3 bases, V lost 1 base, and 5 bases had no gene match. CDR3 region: CASSLSRLAGEETQYF. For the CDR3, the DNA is TGTGCCAGCAGCTTAAGTAGGCTAGCGGGGGAAGAGACCCAGTACTTC. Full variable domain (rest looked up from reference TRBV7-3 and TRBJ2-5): GAGVSQTPSNKVTEKGKYVELRCDPISGHTALYWYRQSLGQGPEFLIYFQGTGAADDSGLPNDRFFAVRPEGSVSTLKIQRTERGDSAVYLCASSLSRLAGEETQYFGPGTRLLVL.

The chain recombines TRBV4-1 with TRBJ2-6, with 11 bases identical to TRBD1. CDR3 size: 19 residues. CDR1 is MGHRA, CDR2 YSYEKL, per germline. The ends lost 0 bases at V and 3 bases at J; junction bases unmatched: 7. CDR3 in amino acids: CASSQDPGQGVNGANVLTF. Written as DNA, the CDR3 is TGCGCCAGCAGCCAAGACCCGGGACAGGGGGTTAATGGGGCCAACGTCCTGACTTTC.

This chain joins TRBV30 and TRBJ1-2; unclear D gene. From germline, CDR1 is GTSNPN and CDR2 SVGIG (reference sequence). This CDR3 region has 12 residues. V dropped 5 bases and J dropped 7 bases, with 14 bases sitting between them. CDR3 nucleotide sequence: TGTGCCTGGGGGAAAGCTCTTGGTGGCTACACCTTC. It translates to CAWGKALGGYTF.

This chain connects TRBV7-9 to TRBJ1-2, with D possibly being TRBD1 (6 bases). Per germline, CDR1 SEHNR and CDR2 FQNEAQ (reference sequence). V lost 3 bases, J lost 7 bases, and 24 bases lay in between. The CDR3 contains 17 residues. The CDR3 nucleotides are TGTGCCAGCAGCTTTTTTCCTTCAGGGGAAAAAGTGGGTGGCTACACCTTC. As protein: CASSFFPSGEKVGGYTF.

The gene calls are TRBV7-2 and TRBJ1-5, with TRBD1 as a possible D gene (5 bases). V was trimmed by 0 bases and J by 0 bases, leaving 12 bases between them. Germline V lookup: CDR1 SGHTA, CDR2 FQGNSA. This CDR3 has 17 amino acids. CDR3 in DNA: TGTGCCAGCAGCTTAGCGGTTCCAGGGTATAGCAATCAGCCCCAGCATTTT. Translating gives CASSLAVPGYSNQPQHF.

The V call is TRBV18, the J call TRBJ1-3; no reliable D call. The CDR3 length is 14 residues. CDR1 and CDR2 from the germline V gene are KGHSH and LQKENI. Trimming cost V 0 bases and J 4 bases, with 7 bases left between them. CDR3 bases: TGTGCCAGCTCACCACCTACAAGCGGAAACACCATATATTTT. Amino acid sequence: CASSPPTSGNTIYF.

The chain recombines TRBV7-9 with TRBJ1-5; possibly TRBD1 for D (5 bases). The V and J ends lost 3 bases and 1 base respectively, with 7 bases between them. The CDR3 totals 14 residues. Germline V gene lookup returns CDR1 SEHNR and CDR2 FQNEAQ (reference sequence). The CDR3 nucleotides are TGTGCCAGCAGCTTTGGGGACAGCAATCAGCCCCAGCATTTT. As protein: CASSFGDSNQPQHF.

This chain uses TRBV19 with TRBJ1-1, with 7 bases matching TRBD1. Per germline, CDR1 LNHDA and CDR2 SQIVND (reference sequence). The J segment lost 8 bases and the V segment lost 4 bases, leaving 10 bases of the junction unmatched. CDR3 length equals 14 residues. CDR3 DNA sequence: TGTGCCAGTAGTAGTTTCGGGACAGCTTTGGAAGCTTTCTTT. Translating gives CASSSFGTALEAFF.

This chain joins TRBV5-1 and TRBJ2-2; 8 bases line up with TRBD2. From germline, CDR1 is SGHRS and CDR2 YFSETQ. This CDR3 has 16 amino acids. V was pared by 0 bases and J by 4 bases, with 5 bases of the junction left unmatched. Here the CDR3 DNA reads TGCGCCAGCAGCTTGGCGGGTAGCGGGGTCACCGGGGAGCTGTTTTTT. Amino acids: CASSLAGSGVTGELFF.

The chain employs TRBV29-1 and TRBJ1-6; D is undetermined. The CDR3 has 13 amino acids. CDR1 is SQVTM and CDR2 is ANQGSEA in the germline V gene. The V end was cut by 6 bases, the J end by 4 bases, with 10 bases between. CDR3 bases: TGCAGCGTCGGATTGGATTATAATTCACCCCTCCACTTT. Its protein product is CSVGLDYNSPLHF.

The CDR3 nucleotides are TGCGCCAGCAGCCAAGAGGGGGGACAGAACACTGAAGCTTTCTTT. Translated: CASSQEGGQNTEAFF. This sequence joins TRBV4-1 and TRBJ1-1; D possibly corresponds to TRBD1 (6 bases). This CDR3 contains 15 residues. CDR1 and CDR2 (germline): MGHRA, YSYEKL. Trimming stripped 0 bases from V and 1 base from J, with 9 bases between.

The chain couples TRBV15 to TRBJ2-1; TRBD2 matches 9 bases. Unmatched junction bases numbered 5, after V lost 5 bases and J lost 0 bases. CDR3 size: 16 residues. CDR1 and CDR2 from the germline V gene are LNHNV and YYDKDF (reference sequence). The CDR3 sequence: CATSRGGGASYNEQFF. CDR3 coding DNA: TGTGCCACCAGCCGGGGCGGGGGGGCCTCCTACAATGAGCAGTTCTTC. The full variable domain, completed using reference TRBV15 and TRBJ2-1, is DAMVIQNPRYQVTQFGKPVTLSCSQTLNHNVMYWYQQKSSQAPKLLFHYYDKDFNNEADTPDNFQSRRPNTSFCFLDIRSPGLGDTAMYLCATSRGGGASYNEQFFGPGTRLTVL.

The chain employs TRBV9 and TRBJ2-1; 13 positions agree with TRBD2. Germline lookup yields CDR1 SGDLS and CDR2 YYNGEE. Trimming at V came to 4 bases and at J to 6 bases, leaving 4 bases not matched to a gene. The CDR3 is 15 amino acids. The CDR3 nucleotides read TGTGCCAGCAGCACTAGCGGGGGGGCTCTCAATGAGCAGTTCTTC. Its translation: CASSTSGGALNEQFF.

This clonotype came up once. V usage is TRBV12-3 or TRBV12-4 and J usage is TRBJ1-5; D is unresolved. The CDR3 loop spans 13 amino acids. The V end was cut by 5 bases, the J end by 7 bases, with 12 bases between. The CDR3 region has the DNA TGTGCCAGCAGTGTACCCGGGGTACAGCCCCAGCATTTT. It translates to CASSVPGVQPQHF.

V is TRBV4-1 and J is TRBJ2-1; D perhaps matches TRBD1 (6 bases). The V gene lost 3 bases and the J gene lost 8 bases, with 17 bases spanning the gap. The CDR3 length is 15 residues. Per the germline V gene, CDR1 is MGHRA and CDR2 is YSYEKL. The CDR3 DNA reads TGCGCCAGCAGCCAGGTCTCCGGGACATTTGATGAGCAGTTCTTC. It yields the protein CASSQVSGTFDEQFF.

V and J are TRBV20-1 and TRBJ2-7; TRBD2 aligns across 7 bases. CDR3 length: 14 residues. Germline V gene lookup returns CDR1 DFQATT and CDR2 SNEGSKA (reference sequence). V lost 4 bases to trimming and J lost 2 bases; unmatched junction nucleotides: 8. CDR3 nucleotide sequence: TGCAGTGCTACCTGGACTAGAGGTCCCTACGAGCAGTACTTC. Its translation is CSATWTRGPYEQYF.